The T cell receptor beta chain under discussion was sequenced for a study of CD8 T cells in Susac syndrome. This clonotype was picked up one time. J lost 7 bases, V lost 2 bases, and 8 bases had no gene match. The CDR3 runs to 15 residues. Per germline, CDR1 SQVTM and CDR2 ANQGSEA. Roughly 0.45 to 1 ug RNA was reverse transcribed with random hexamers. The CDR3 of TCR beta was amplified by immunoSEQ multiplex PCR across 54 Vbeta and 13 Jbeta. One entry per CDR3 protein results from TCRdb running MiXCR on the immunoSEQ multiplex PCR reads. This table has approximately 120,000 distinct CDR3 sequences, 90% to 96% appearing once.

This sequence was found in a human donor in good health. Sequencing was carried out using CD4+ T cells from PBMCs. J is TRBJ2-2 and V is TRBV29-1; 9 nucleotides agree with TRBD2. CDR3 residues: CSVETAGGPGGELFF. The CDR3 DNA reads as TGCAGCGTTGAAACGGCGGGAGGGCCTGGCGGGGAGCTGTTTTTT.